The 7 T cell receptor beta chains in this list originate from one sample, sequenced in a study of blood T cell repertoires in COVID-19. Clones were sequenced by immunoSEQ multiplex PCR, and TCRdb holds only the in-frame ones, with some missing. The table lists 270,000 or so clones, approximately 89% of them singletons. The sample comprised PBMCs or T cells enriched from blood (not recorded which). The receptors were gathered from a woman aged 18-29 years who had recovered from COVID-19.

In DNA, the CDR3 is TGCGCCAGCAGCCAAGTATACAGGTCCGACACCTACGAGCAGTACTTC. It encodes CASSQVYRSDTYEQYF. This chain links TRBV4-1 with TRBJ2-7; D is possibly TRBD1 (5 bases). The germline gives CDR1 MGHRA, CDR2 YSYEKL. The V gene lost 1 base and the J gene lost 2 bases, with 15 bases spanning the gap. The CDR3 sequence is 16 residues long.

The chain couples TRBV5-6 to TRBJ1-4, with 7 nucleotides matching TRBD1. The V gene's germline CDR1 is SGHDT and CDR2 YYEEEE. Germline trimming cut 4 bases from V and 7 bases from J; bases unmatched to any gene: 22. This CDR3 is 19 amino acids long. This CDR3 is CASSAGLHRDSHRGEKLFF. DNA for the CDR3: TGTGCCAGCAGCGCGGGGCTGCACCGGGACAGCCACCGCGGTGAAAAACTGTTTTTT.

The V gene is TRBV11-3, the J gene TRBJ2-1; possible D gene TRBD2, 6 bases. Germline lookup yields CDR1 SGHNT and CDR2 YENEEA. The CDR3 length is 15 residues. V lost 1 base and J lost 6, with 13 bases in between. CDR3 nucleotides: TGTGCCAGCAGCTTAGGAGGCGGGACTGGCAATGAGCAGTTCTTC. Amino acid sequence: CASSLGGGTGNEQFF.

The J gene is TRBJ1-1, the V gene TRBV12-3 or TRBV12-4, with D possibly being TRBD1 (5 bases). Trimming stripped 7 bases from V and 3 bases from J, with 12 bases between. CDR3 length: 13 amino acids. The CDR3 loop reads CASTLGGYTEAFF. The CDR3 bases are TGTGCCAGCACCCTCGGGGGGTACACTGAAGCTTTCTTT.

The V and J genes are TRBV6-5 and TRBJ1-2; possibly TRBD1 for D (5 bases). The CDR3 contains 13 residues. Germline V gene lookup returns CDR1 MNHEY and CDR2 SVGAGI. The germline V and J ends were trimmed by 4 bases and 7 bases, with 13 bases remaining between them. In DNA form, the CDR3 reads TGTGCCAGCAGTTCCGGGCCAGGGCTTGGCTACACCTTC. It specifies CASSSGPGLGYTF.

The chain couples TRBV21-1 to TRBJ1-2; TRBD1 reflects the table's D call only, with no check against the DNA. TRBV21-1 corresponds to a pseudogene. The CDR3 spans 16 residues. The DNA of the CDR3 is TGTGCCAGCAGCATCACCTTACAGGGGAAGAACTATGGCTACACCTTC. Translation: CASSITLQGKNYGYTF.

The rearrangement uses TRBV7-6 and TRBJ1-2; D unresolved. With 1 base removed from V and 8 bases from J, the gap between germline ends came to 17 bases. There are 15 residues in the CDR3. Germline V gene data show CDR1 as SGHVS and CDR2 as FNYEAQ. CDR3 sequence (DNA): TGTGCCAGCAGCTTAGATGGCAGGCCTCCGAAAGGCTACACCTTC. It is translated as CASSLDGRPPKGYTF.